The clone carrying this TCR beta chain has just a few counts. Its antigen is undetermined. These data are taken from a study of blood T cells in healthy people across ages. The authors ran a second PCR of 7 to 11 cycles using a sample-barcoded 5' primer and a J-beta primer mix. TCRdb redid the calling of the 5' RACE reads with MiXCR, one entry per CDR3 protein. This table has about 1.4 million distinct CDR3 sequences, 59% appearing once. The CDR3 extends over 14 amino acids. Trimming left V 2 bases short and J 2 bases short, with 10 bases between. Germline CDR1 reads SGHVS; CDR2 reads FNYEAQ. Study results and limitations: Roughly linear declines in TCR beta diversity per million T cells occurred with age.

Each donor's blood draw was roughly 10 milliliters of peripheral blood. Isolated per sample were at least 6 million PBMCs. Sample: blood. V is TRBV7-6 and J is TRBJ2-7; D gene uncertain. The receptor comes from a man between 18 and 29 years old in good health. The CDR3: CASSLLGKTYEQYF. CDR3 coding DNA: TGTGCCAGCAGCTTACTAGGAAAGACCTACGAGCAGTACTTC.